Listed below are T cell receptor beta chains from one sample, sequenced in a study of beta chain features in type 1 diabetes. TCRdb keeps only in-frame clones here, not all; method: immunoSEQ multiplex PCR. The repertoire holds roughly 150,000 clones, with around 10% as singletons. Sequenced sample: central memory CD4+ T cells from blood. The receptors were gathered from a man aged 18 to 29 in good health. CDR3s include the opening cysteine and the closing phenylalanine or tryptophan. D genes are given only for firm matches. Size tells how often a clone was seen (once, few, many) or the class of an expanded clone, and some rows leave it out.

v_call	j_call	clone_size	d_call	cdr3_nt	cdr3_aa
TRBV4-2	TRBJ2-1	.	.	TGTGCCAGCAGCCAAGTGGGTGGGGGCAATGAGCAGTTCTTC	CASSQVGGGNEQFF
TRBV2	TRBJ2-1	few	.	TGTGCCAGCAGTGCGCAGAGAAGCTCCTACAATGAGCAGTTCTTC	CASSAQRSSYNEQFF
TRBV14	TRBJ2-5	.	.	TGTGCCAGCAGCCGTCGGGAGACCCAGTACTTC	CASSRRETQYF
TRBV7-9	TRBJ2-2	few	.	TGTGCCAGCAGCTTAGGTAGCGGGAACACCGGGGAGCTGTTTTTT	CASSLGSGNTGELFF
TRBV11-2	TRBJ2-1	.	.	TGTGCCAGCAGCTCAACGGAGGGGGGCAATATTGTTCATTTCTTC	CASSSTEGGNIVHFF
TRBV18	TRBJ1-2	.	.	TGTGCCAGCTCACCTGAACAGGGTGCCTATGGCTACACCTTC	CASSPEQGAYGYTF
TRBV15	TRBJ2-1	few	TRBD2	TGTGCCACCAGCAGAGGAGCGGGGGGCCTTTACAATGAGCAGTTCTTC	CATSRGAGGLYNEQFF
TRBV7-9	TRBJ1-2	many	TRBD1	TGTGCGCAGGGGGGGTATGGCTACACCTTC	CAQGGYGYTF
TRBV9	TRBJ1-1	few	.	TGTGCCAGCAGCGTAACTCTAGGAGACACTGAAGCTTTCTTT	CASSVTLGDTEAFF
TRBV11-2	TRBJ1-5	few	.	TGTGCCAGCAGCTCCCCGATAAATTCAAGCAATCAGCCCCAGCATTTT	CASSSPINSSNQPQHF
TRBV5-1	TRBJ2-5	.	TRBD2	TGCGCCAGCAGCCTGGGACTAGCGGATCAAGAGACCCAGTACTTC	CASSLGLADQETQYF
TRBV30	TRBJ1-6	.	.	TGTGCCTGGAGTCCCATGGGACGGACCTATTCACCCCTCCACTTT	CAWSPMGRTYSPLHF
TRBV10-3	TRBJ2-1	few	.	TGTGCCATCAGTGAAGAGCGAGTGGGGCAGTTCTTC	CAISEERVGQFF
TRBV4-2	TRBJ1-4	.	.	TGTGCCAGCAGCCAAGTGAGGGACAAGTATATCGCGGATGAAAAACTGTTTTTT	CASSQVRDKYIADEKLFF
TRBV7-2	TRBJ2-7	few	.	TGTGCCAGCAGCCCTTGGCGCGACTACGAGCAGTACTTC	CASSPWRDYEQYF
TRBV30	TRBJ2-5	.	.	TGTGCCTGGAGTTTGAGGGAGACCCAGTACTTC	CAWSLRETQYF
TRBV2	TRBJ2-7	few	.	TGTGCCAGCAGTGACGGGCGGACGAGCTACTCCGAGCAGTACTTC	CASSDGRTSYSEQYF
TRBV2	TRBJ1-1	.	.	TGTGCCAGCAGTTTACTGAACACTGAAGCTTTCTTT	CASSLLNTEAFF
TRBV9	TRBJ2-2	once	.	TGTGCCAGCAGCGTAGCGCAGCTCCACACCGGGGAGCTGTTTTTT	CASSVAQLHTGELFF
TRBV21-1	TRBJ2-5	few	.	TGTGCCAGCAGCTCGAGGCCTCCAGAGACCCAGTACTTC	CASSSRPPETQYF
TRBV23-1	TRBJ2-7	many	.	TGCGCCAGCAGTCAAACCTATAGCCCAACCAAGGGTTATGACTACGAGCAGTACTTC	CASSQTYSPTKGYDYEQYF
TRBV4-2	TRBJ2-5	.	.	TGTGCCAGCAGCCAAGAGGCGACGGAGACCCAGTACTTC	CASSQEATETQYF
TRBV6-6	TRBJ2-1	few	.	TGTGCCAGCAGTTACAAGAATGAGCAGTTCTTC	CASSYKNEQFF
TRBV6-6	TRBJ2-3	few	.	TGTGCCAGCAGTTCGCGGGGAAGTGAAGATACGCAGTATTTT	CASSSRGSEDTQYF
TRBV14	TRBJ1-3	many	.	TGTGCCAGCAGCCAACAGGCCGCTGGAAACACCATATATTTT	CASSQQAAGNTIYF
TRBV11-1	TRBJ2-3	.	TRBD1	TGTGCCACGACGACAGGGGCTACAGATACGCAGTATTTT	CATTTGATDTQYF
TRBV29-1	TRBJ1-3	.	.	TGCAGCGTTGAGTTCAGATCCTCTGGAAACACCATATATTTT	CSVEFRSSGNTIYF
TRBV10-3	TRBJ2-7	.	.	TGTGCCATCAGGCCCCGGGACATCTCCTACGAGCAGTACTTC	CAIRPRDISYEQYF
TRBV29-1	TRBJ1-2	few	.	TGCAGCGTCGCTGGCGGACATGGCTACACCTTC	CSVAGGHGYTF
TRBV7-8	TRBJ2-3	.	.	TGTGCCAGCAGCCGGAAGACTAGCACAGATACGCAGTATTTT	CASSRKTSTDTQYF
TRBV5-4	TRBJ2-5	.	.	TGTGCCAGCAGCTTGGACAGGGCTGAGACCCAGTACTTC	CASSLDRAETQYF
TRBV4-3	TRBJ2-4	.	.	TGCGCCAGCAGCCAAGGGGGCCTGGGGGATACTGACATTCAGTACTTC	CASSQGGLGDTDIQYF
TRBV29-1	TRBJ1-1	.	TRBD1	TGCAGCGTCCTCGGGACAGGGTACACTGAAGCTTTCTTT	CSVLGTGYTEAFF
TRBV7-2	TRBJ2-5	few	.	TGTGCCAGCAGCTTAGCGCTAGGCCCCCAAGAGACCCAGTACTTC	CASSLALGPQETQYF
TRBV5-1	TRBJ1-2	few	.	TGCGCCAGCAGCACAGGGACGGTGAACTATGGCTACACCTTC	CASSTGTVNYGYTF
TRBV4-3	TRBJ2-3	.	TRBD2	TGCGCCAGCAGCCTCGGGACTAGCGGCACAGATACGCAGTATTTT	CASSLGTSGTDTQYF
TRBV19	TRBJ2-1	.	TRBD2	TGTGCCAGTAGTTTCGTAGCGGGAGGGATCAATGAGCAGTTCTTC	CASSFVAGGINEQFF
TRBV7-8	TRBJ1-4	few	.	TGTGCCAGCAGCTTAGCTCAGGGAGGAGAAAAACTGTTTTTT	CASSLAQGGEKLFF
TRBV30	TRBJ1-4	.	.	TGTGCCTGGAGGTCCGGGAGAAAACTGTTTTTT	CAWRSGRKLFF
TRBV7-2	TRBJ2-3	many	.	TGTGCCAGCAGCCAAGACTGGGATACGCAGTATTTT	CASSQDWDTQYF
TRBV28	TRBJ2-7	few	.	TGTGCCAGCAGTCCGGCGGGCCCCGTGTACGAGCAGTACTTC	CASSPAGPVYEQYF
TRBV5-4	TRBJ2-7	.	.	TGTGCCAGCAGCTTACTAGATTTGCACGAGCAGTACTTC	CASSLLDLHEQYF
TRBV4-1	TRBJ1-2	once	.	TGCGCCAGCAGCCAAGGTACAGGAAGTGGCTACACCTTC	CASSQGTGSGYTF
TRBV28	TRBJ2-5	.	.	TGTGCCAGCAGTTTGGAACAGGGCATGGAGACCCAGTACTTC	CASSLEQGMETQYF
TRBV14	TRBJ2-5	few	.	TGTGCCAGCAGTCTGGTTGAGTTCCGAGAGACCCAGTACTTC	CASSLVEFRETQYF
TRBV20-1	TRBJ2-1	few	.	TGCAGTGCATTCAGGTCATATGAGCAGTTCTTC	CSAFRSYEQFF
TRBV27	TRBJ2-7	many	.	TGTGCCAGCAGCCGATTAGACAGATCCTACGAGCAGTACTTC	CASSRLDRSYEQYF
TRBV28	TRBJ2-7	many	.	TGTGCCAGCAGTCCGCACAGGGTTACAAACGAGCAGTACTTC	CASSPHRVTNEQYF
TRBV27	TRBJ2-7	.	.	TGTGCCAGCAGTTTCCGCACTCTCCGGGGGACCTACGAGCAGTACTTC	CASSFRTLRGTYEQYF
TRBV23-1	TRBJ2-4	many	.	TGCGCCAGCAGTCAATCTACCAGGGCCAAAAACATTCAGTACTTC	CASSQSTRAKNIQYF
TRBV28	TRBJ2-6	many	.	TGTGCCAGCAGTTTCGGAGGGCGCTCTGGGGCCAACGTCCTGACTTTC	CASSFGGRSGANVLTF
TRBV28	TRBJ1-1	.	.	TGTGCCAGCACACAGGGTGGGCTGTCCACTGAAGCTTTCTTT	CASTQGGLSTEAFF
TRBV18	TRBJ2-1	few	.	TGTGCCAGCTCACCAGAGGCCCCCTCCTACAATGAGCAGTTCTTC	CASSPEAPSYNEQFF
TRBV30	TRBJ2-2	.	TRBD1	TGTGCCTGGGTAGACAGGGGACCCGGGGAGCTGTTTTTT	CAWVDRGPGELFF
TRBV5-1	TRBJ2-3	few	.	TGCGCCAGCAGCTTGGGAAAGGTGGGATCGGATACGCAGTATTTT	CASSLGKVGSDTQYF
TRBV9	TRBJ1-1	.	.	TGTGCCAGCAGCGTGCAGGTGAACACTGAAGCTTTCTTT	CASSVQVNTEAFF
TRBV6-5	TRBJ1-2	.	.	TGTGCCAGCAGGGGGCGGGACTATGGCTACACCTTC	CASRGRDYGYTF